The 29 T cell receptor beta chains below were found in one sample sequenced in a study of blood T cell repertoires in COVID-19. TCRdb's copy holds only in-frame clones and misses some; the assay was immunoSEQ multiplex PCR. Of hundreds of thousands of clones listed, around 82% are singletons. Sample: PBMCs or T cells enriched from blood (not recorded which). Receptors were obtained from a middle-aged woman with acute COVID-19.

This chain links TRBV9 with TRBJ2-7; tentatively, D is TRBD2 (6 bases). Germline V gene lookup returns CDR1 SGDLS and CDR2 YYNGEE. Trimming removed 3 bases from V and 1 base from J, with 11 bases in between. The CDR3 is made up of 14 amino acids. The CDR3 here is CASSGGVGSYEQYF. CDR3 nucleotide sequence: TGTGCCAGCAGCGGCGGGGTGGGGTCCTACGAGCAGTACTTC.

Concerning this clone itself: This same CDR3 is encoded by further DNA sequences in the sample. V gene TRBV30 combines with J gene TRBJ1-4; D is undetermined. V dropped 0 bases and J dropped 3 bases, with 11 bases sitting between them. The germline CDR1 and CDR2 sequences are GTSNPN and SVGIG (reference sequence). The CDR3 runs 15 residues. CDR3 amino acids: CAWSVRGTANEKLFF. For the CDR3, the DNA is TGTGCCTGGAGTGTACGGGGAACGGCTAATGAAAAACTGTTTTTT.

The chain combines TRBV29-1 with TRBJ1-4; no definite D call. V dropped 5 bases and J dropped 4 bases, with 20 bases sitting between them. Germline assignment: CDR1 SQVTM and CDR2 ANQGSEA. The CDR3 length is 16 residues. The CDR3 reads CSVMGNLGGSNEKLFF. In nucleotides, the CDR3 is TGCAGCGTTATGGGTAATCTCGGAGGGAGTAATGAAAAACTGTTTTTT.

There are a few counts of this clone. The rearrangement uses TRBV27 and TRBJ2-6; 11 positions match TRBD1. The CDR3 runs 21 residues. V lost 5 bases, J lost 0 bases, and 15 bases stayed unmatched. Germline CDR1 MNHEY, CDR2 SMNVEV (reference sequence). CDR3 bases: TGTGCCAGCAGTATAGGACAGGGGGCGGCTACTAACCCCTCTGGGGCCAACGTCCTGACTTTC. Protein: CASSIGQGAATNPSGANVLTF.

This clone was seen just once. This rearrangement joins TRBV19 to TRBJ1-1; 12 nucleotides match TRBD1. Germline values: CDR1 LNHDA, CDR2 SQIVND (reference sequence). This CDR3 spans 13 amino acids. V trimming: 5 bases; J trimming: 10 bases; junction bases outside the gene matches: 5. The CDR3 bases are TGTGCCAGTAGTCCACGGGACAGGGGGCGAGCTTTCTTT. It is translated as CASSPRDRGRAFF.

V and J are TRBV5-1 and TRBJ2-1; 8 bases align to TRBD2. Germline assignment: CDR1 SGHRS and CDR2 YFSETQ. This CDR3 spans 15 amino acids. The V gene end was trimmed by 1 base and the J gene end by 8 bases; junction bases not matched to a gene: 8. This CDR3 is CASSLRGLGFHEQFF. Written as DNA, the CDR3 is TGCGCCAGCAGCTTGAGGGGACTAGGGTTCCATGAGCAGTTCTTC.

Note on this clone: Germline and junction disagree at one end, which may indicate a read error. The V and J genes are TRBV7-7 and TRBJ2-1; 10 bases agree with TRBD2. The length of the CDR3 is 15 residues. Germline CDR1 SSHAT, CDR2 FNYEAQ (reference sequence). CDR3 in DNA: TGTGCTAGCAGCTTGACTAGCGGGCAGGGGAATGAGCAGTTCTTC. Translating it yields CASSLTSGQGNEQFF.

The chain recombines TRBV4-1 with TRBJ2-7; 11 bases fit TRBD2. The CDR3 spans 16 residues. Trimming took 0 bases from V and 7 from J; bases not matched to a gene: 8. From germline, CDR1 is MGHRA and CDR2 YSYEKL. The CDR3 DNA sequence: TGCGCCAGCAGCCAAGATATAGCGGGGGGGTCGGGGGAGCAGTACTTC. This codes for CASSQDIAGGSGEQYF.

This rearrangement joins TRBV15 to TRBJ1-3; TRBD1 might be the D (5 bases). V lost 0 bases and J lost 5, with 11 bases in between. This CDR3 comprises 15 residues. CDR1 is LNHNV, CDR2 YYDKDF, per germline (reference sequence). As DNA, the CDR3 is TGTGCCACCAGCAGAGATTTTGACAGTAGAAACACCATATATTTT. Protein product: CATSRDFDSRNTIYF.

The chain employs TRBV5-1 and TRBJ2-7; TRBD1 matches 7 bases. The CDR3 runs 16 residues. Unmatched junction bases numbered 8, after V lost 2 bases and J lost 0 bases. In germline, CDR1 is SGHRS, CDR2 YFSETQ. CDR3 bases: TGCGCCAGCAGCTTACAAACAGGGGACAGCTCCTACGAGCAGTACTTC. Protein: CASSLQTGDSSYEQYF.

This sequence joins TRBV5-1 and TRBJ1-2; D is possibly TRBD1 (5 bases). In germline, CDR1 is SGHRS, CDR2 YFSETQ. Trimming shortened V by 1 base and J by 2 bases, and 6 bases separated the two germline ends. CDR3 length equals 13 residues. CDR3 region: CASSLRGNYGYTF. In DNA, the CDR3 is TGCGCCAGCAGCTTGCGGGGGAACTATGGCTACACCTTC. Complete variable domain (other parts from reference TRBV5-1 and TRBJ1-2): KAGVTQTPRYLIKTRGQQVTLSCSPISGHRSVSWYQQTPGQGLQFLFEYFSETQRNKGNFPGRFSGRQFSNSRSEMNVSTLELGDSALYLCASSLRGNYGYTFGSGTRLTVV.

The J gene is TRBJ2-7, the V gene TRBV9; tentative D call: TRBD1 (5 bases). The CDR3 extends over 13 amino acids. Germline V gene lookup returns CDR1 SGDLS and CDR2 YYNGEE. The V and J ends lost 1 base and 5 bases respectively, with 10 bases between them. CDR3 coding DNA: TGTGCCAGCAGCGTAATGCAGGGCCACGAGCAGTACTTC. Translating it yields CASSVMQGHEQYF.

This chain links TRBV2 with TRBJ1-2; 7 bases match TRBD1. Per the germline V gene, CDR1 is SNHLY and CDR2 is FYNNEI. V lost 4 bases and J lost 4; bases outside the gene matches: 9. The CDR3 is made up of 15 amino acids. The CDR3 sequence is CASSAPGQTSYGYTF. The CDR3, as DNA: TGTGCCAGCAGTGCTCCGGGACAGACTTCCTATGGCTACACCTTC.

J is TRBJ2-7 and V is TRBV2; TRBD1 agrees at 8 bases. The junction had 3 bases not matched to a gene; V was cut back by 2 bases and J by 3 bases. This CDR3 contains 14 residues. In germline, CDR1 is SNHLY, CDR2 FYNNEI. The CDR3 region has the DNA TGTGCCAGCAGTGAACAGGGGGCCATCTACGAGCAGTACTTC. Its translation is CASSEQGAIYEQYF.

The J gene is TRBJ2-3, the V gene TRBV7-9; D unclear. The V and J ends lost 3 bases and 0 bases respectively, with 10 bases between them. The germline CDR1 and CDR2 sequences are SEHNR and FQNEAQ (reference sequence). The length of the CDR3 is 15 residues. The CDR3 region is CASSFRSTSTDTQYF. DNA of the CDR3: TGTGCCAGCAGCTTCCGGAGTACTAGCACAGATACGCAGTATTTT.

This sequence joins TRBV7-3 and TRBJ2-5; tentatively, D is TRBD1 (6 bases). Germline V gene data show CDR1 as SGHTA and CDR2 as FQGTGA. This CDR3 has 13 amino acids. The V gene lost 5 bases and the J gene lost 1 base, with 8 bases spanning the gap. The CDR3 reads CASSRQVQETQYF. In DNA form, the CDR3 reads TGTGCCAGCAGCCGACAGGTCCAAGAGACCCAGTACTTC.

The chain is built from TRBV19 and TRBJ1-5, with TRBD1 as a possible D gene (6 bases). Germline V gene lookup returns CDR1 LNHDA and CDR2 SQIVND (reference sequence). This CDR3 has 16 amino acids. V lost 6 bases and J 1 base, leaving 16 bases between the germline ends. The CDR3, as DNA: TGTGCCAGTAGCACCTTCCGGGACAAGAGCAATCAGCCCCAGCATTTT. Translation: CASSTFRDKSNQPQHF.

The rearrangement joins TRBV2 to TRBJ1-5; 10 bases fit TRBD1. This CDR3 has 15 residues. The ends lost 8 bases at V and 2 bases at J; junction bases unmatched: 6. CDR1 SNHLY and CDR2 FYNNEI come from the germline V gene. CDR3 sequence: CASDRDRGGNQPQHF. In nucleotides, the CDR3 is TGTGCCAGCGACCGGGACAGGGGAGGCAATCAGCCCCAGCATTTT.

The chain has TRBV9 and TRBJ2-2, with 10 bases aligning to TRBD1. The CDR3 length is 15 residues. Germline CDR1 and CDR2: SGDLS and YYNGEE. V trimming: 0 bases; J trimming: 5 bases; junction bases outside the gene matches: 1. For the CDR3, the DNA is TGTGCCAGCAGCGTAGGGGACAGGGGAACCGGGGAGCTGTTTTTT. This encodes CASSVGDRGTGELFF.

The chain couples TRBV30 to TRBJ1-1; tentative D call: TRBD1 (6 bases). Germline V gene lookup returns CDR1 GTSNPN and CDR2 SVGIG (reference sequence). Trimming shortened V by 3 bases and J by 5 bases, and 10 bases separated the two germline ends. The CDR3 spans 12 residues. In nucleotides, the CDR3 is TGTGCCTGGAGAGCAGGGGTTACTGAAGCTTTCTTT. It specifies CAWRAGVTEAFF.

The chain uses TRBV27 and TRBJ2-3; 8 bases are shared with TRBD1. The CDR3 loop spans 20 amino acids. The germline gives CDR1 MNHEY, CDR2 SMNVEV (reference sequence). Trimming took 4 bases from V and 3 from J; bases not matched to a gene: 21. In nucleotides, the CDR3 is TGTGCCAGCAGTTCCGGATTCCCCAGGGGGCATAATAAGCTAACAGATACGCAGTATTTT. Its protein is CASSSGFPRGHNKLTDTQYF.

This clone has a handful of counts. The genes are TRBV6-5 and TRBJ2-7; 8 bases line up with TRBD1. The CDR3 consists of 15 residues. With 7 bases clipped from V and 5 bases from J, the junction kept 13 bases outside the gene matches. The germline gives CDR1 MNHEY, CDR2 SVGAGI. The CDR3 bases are TGTGCCAGCACCACAACAGGGGGTGCCGTAGACGAGCAGTACTTC. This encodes CASTTTGGAVDEQYF.

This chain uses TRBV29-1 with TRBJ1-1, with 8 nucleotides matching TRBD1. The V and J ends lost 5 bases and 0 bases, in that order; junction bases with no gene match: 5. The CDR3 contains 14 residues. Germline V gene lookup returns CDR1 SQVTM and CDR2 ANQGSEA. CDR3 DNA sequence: TGCAGCGTTCGGCCAGGGGGCGTGAACACTGAAGCTTTCTTT. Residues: CSVRPGGVNTEAFF.

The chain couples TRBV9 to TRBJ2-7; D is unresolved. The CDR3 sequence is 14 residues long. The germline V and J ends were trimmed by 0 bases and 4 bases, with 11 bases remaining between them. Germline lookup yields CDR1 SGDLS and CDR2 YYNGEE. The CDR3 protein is CASSVAAVAYEQYF. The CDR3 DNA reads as TGTGCCAGCAGCGTAGCCGCGGTGGCATACGAGCAGTACTTC.

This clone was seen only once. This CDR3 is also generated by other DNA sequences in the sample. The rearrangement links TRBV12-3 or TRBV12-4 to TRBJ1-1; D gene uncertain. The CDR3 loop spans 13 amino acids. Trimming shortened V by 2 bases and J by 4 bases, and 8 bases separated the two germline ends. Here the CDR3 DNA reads TGTGCCAGCAGTTTAAACGGAGGCACTGAAGCTTTCTTT. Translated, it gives CASSLNGGTEAFF.

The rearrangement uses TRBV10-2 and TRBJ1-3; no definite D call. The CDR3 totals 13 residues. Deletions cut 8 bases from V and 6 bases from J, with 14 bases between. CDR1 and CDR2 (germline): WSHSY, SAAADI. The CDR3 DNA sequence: TGCGCCAGCGGAGAGAATAAGGCAAACACCATATATTTT. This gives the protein CASGENKANTIYF.

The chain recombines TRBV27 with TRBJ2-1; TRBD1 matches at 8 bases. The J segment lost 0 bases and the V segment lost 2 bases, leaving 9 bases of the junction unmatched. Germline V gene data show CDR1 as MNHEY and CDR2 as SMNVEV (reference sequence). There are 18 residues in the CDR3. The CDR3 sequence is CASSLRGTGLGSYNEQFF. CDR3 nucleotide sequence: TGTGCCAGCAGTTTAAGAGGGACAGGCCTAGGCTCCTACAATGAGCAGTTCTTC.

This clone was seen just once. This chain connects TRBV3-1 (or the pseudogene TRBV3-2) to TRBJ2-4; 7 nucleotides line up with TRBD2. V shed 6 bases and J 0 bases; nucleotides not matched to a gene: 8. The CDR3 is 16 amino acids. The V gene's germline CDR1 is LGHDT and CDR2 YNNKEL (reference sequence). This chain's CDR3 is CASRAGDELAKNIQYF. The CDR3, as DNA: TGTGCCAGCAGGGCGGGGGATGAGCTAGCCAAAAACATTCAGTACTTC.

CDR3 nucleotides: TGTGCCAGCAGCTTCCGGGCTAGCGGGAGCGGGTCGACCCAGTACTTC. This sequence encodes CASSFRASGSGSTQYF. The chain is built from TRBV7-3 and TRBJ2-5; 10 nucleotides agree with TRBD2. The germline gives CDR1 SGHTA, CDR2 FQGTGA. With V trimmed by 3 bases and J by 7 bases, 11 bases remained unmatched. The CDR3 contains 16 residues.